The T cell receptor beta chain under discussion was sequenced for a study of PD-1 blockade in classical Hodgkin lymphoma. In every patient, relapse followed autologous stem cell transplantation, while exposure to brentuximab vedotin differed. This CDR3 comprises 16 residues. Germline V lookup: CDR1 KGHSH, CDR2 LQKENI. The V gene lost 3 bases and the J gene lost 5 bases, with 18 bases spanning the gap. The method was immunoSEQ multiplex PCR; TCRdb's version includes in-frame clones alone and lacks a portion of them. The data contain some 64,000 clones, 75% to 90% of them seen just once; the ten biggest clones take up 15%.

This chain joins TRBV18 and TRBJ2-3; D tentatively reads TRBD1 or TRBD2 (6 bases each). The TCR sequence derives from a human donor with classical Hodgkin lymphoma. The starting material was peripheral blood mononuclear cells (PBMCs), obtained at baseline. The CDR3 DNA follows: TGTGCCAGCTCACCCCAAGGAGGGGGTGGGGGAGATACGCAGTATTTT. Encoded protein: CASSPQGGGGGDTQYF.